The T cell receptor beta chain described here comes from a study of CD8+CD57+ T cells in acquired aplastic anemia. Whole-study context: Recorded DNA amounts for sorted CD4+ and CD8+ cells had an average of roughly 3.4 ug. An average of approximately 11 million reads for CD4+ cells was obtained from healthy donors. Regarding the study as a whole: Some 31 CD8+ CDR3 sequences were shared between patients and controls. Between the patient and control groups, CD8+ Simpson's diversity did not differ significantly.

The ends lost 7 bases at V and 2 bases at J; junction bases unmatched: 13. This CDR3 region has 16 residues. Germline CDR1 and CDR2: SGHRS and YFSETQ. Profiling that covered TCR beta VDJ and CDR3 relied on genomic DNA as its template. TCRdb processed the reads anew with MiXCR; each CDR3 protein has one entry. The profile shows about 180,000 distinct CDR3 sequences, just over 45% of them singletons. This clonotype has a count of ten or more. Its antigen is undetermined. Specimen: sorted CD4+, CD8+, or CD8+CD57+ T cells (not recorded which) from PBMCs. This TCR was recovered from a human donor in good health. The chain joins TRBV5-1 to TRBJ2-7; 9 bases match TRBD1. The CDR3: CASDIGTGDRAYEQYF. The CDR3 DNA sequence: TGCGCCAGCGATATCGGGACCGGGGACAGGGCCTACGAGCAGTACTTC.